The clone carrying this T cell receptor (beta chain) has a handful of counts. Its cognate antigen is unknown. This entry comes from a study of blood T cells in healthy people across ages. With a J-beta primer mix and a sample-barcoded 5' primer, a second PCR ran roughly 6 to 11 cycles. TCRdb re-derived calls from the 5' RACE reads in MiXCR, one entry per CDR3 protein. The repertoire holds about 1.5 million distinct CDR3 sequences, roughly two fifths seen once, with around 4% in the top ten. Whole-study results and caveats: Age brought a roughly linear fall in TCR beta diversity measured per million T cells.

With 4 bases clipped from V and 1 base from J, the junction kept 5 bases outside the gene matches. Germline-derived CDR1 and CDR2 are SEHNR and FQNEAQ (reference sequence). The CDR3 is 15 residues long. This rearrangement joins TRBV7-9 to TRBJ1-1, with 8 bases lining up with TRBD1. This receptor was taken from a woman aged 18-29 years in good health. The sample consisted of blood. This chain's CDR3 is CASSSRDRKNTEAFF. CDR3 DNA: TGTGCCAGCAGCTCCCGGGACAGGAAGAACACTGAAGCTTTCTTT.